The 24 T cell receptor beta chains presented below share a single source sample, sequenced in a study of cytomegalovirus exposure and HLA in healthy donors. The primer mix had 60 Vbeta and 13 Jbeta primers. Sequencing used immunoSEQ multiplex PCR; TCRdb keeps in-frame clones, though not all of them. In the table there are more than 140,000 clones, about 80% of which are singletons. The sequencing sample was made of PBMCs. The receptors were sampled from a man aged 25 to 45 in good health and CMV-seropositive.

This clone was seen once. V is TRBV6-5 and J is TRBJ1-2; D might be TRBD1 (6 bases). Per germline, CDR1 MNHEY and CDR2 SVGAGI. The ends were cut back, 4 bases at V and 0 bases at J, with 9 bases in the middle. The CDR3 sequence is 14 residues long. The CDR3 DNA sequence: TGTGCCAGCAGTTCGACAGGTTCTAACTATGGCTACACCTTC. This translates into CASSSTGSNYGYTF.

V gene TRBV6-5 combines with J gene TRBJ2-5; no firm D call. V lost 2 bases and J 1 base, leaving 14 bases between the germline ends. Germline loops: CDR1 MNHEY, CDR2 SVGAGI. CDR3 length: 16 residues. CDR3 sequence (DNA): TGTGCCAGCAGTTACCAAGGTGGCTCAGGCCAAGAGACCCAGTACTTC. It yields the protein CASSYQGGSGQETQYF.

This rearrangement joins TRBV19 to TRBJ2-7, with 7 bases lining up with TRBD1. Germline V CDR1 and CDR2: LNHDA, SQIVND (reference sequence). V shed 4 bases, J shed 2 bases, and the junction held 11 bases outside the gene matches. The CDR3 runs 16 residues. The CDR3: CASSTYPGQPTYEQYF. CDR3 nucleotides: TGTGCCAGTAGTACGTACCCGGGACAGCCAACCTACGAGCAGTACTTC.

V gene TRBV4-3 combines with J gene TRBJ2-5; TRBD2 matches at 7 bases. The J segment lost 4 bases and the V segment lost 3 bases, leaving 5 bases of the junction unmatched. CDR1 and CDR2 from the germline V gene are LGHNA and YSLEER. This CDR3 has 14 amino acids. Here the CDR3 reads CASSQGGSGETQYF. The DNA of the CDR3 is TGCGCCAGCAGCCAGGGAGGGAGTGGAGAGACCCAGTACTTC.

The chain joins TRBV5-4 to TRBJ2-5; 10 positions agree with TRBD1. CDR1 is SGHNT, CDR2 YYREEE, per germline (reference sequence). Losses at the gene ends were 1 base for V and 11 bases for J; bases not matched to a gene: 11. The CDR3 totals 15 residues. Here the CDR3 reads CASSLPGQGSGEQYF. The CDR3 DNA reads TGTGCCAGCAGCTTGCCGGGACAGGGGTCGGGGGAGCAGTACTTC.

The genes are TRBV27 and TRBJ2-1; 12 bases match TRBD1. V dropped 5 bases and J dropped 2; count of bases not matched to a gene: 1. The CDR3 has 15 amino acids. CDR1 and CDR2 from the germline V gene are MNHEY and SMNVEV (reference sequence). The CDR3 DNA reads TGTGCCAGCAGTGGGACAGGGGGCACCTACAATGAGCAGTTCTTC. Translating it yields CASSGTGGTYNEQFF.

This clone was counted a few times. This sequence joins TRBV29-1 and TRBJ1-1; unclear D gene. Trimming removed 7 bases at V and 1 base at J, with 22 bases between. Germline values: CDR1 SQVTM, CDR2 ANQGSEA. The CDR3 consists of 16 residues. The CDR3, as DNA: TGCAGCGGGTACCTTTCCGGACGGGGAAAGAACACTGAAGCTTTCTTT. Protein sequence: CSGYLSGRGKNTEAFF.

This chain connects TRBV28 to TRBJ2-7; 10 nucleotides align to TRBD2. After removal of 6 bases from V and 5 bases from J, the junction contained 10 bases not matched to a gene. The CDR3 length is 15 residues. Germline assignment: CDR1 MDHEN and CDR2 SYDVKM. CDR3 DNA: TGTGCCAGCAGGGGATGGGGGACTAGCGCCGACGAGCAGTACTTC. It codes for CASRGWGTSADEQYF. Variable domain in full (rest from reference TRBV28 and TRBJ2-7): DVKVTQSSRYLVKRTGEKVFLECVQDMDHENMFWYRQDPGLGLRLIYFSYDVKMKEKGDIPEGYSVSREKKERFSLILESASTNQTSMYLCASRGWGTSADEQYFGPGTRLTVT.

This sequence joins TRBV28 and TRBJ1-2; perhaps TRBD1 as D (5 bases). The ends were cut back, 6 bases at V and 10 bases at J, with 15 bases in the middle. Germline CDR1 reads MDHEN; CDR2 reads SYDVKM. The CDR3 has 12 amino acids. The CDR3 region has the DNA TGTGCCAGCAGCTCAAGGGGCAGGGCCTACACCTTC. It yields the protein CASSSRGRAYTF.

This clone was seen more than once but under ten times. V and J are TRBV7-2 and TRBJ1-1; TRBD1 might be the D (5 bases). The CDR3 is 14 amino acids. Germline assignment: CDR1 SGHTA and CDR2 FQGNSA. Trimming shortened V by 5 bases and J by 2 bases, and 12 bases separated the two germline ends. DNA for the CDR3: TGTGCCAGCAGCCCGAGACAGTTAAACACTGAAGCTTTCTTT. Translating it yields CASSPRQLNTEAFF.

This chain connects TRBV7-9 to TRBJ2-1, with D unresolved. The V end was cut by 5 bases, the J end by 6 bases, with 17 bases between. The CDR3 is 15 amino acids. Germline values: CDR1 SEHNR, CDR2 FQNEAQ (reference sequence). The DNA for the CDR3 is TGTGCCAGCAGCCCAGGAAACGGTTATATCAATGAGCAGTTCTTC. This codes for CASSPGNGYINEQFF. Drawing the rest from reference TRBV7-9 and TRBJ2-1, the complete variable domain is DTGVSQNPRHKITKRGQNVTFRCDPISEHNRLYWYRQTLGQGPEFLTYFQNEAQLEKSRLLSDRFSAERPKGSFSTLEIQRTEQGDSAMYLCASSPGNGYINEQFFGPGTRLTVL.

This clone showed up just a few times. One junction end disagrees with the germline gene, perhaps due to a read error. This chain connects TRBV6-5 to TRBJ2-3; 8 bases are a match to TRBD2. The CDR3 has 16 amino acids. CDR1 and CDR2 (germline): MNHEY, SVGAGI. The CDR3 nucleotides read TGTGCCAGCAGTTACCTCAGCGGGAGAGCTACTGATACGCATTATTTT. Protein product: CASSYLSGRATDTHYF.

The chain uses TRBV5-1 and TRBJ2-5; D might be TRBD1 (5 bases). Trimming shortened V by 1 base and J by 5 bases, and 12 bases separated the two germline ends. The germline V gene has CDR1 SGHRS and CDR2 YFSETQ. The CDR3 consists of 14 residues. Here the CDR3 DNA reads TGCGCCAGCAGCTTGAGGCAGGGTACGGAGACCCAGTACTTC. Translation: CASSLRQGTETQYF. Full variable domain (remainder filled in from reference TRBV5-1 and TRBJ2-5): KAGVTQTPRYLIKTRGQQVTLSCSPISGHRSVSWYQQTPGQGLQFLFEYFSETQRNKGNFPGRFSGRQFSNSRSEMNVSTLELGDSALYLCASSLRQGTETQYFGPGTRLLVL.

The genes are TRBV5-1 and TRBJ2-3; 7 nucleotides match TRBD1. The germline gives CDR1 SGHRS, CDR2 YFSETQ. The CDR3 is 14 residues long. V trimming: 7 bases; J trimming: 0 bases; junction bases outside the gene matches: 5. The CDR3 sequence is CASVRDSSTDTQYF. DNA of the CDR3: TGCGCCAGCGTCCGGGACAGCAGCACAGATACGCAGTATTTT.

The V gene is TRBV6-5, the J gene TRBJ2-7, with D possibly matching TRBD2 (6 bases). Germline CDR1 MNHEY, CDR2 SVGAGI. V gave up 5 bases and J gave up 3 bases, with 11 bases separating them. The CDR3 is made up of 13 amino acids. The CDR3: CASSRPGSYEQYF. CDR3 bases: TGTGCCAGCAGTCGACCCGGGAGCTACGAGCAGTACTTC.

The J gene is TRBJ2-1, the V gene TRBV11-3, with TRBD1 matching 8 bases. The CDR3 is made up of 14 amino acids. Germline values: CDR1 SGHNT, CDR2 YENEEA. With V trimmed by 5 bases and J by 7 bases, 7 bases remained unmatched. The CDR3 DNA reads TGTGCCAGCAGCCTCAGACAGGGGCGGAATGAGCAGTTCTTC. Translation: CASSLRQGRNEQFF. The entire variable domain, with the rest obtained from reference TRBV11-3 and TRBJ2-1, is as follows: EAGVVQSPRYKIIEKKQPVAFWCNPISGHNTLYWYLQNLGQGPELLIRYENEEAVDDSQLPKDRFSAERLKGVDSTLKIQPAELGDSAVYLCASSLRQGRNEQFFGPGTRLTVL.

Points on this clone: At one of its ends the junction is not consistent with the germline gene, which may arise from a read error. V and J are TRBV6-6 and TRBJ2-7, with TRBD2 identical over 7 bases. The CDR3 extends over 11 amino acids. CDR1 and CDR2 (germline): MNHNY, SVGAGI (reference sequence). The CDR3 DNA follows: TGTGCCAGCAGTTACAGCGGGAAGTGGGACTTC. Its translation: CASSYSGKWDF.

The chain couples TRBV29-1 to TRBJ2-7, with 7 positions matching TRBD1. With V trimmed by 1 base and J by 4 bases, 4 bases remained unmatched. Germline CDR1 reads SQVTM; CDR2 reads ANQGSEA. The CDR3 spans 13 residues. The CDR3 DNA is TGCAGCGTTGAAGGACGGGACAGTTACGAGCAGTACTTC. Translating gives CSVEGRDSYEQYF.

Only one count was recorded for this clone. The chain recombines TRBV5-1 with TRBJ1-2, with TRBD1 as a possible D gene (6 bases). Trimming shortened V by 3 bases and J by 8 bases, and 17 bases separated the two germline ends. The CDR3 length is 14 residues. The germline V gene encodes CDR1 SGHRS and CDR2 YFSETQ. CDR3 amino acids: CASSSNTGTSGYTF. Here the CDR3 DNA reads TGCGCCAGCAGCTCTAATACCGGGACATCGGGCTACACCTTC.

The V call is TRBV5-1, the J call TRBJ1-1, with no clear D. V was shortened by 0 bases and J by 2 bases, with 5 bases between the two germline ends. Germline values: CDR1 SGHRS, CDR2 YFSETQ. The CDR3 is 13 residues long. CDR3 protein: CASSLVINTEAFF. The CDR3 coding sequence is TGCGCCAGCAGCTTGGTAATCAACACTGAAGCTTTCTTT.

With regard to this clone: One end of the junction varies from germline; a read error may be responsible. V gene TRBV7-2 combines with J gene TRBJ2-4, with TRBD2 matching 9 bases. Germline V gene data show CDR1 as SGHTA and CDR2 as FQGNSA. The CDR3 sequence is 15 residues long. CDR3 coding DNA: TGTGCCAGCAGCTTAGGCGGGGGGGCTCAAAACAGTCAGTACTTC. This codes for CASSLGGGAQNSQYF.

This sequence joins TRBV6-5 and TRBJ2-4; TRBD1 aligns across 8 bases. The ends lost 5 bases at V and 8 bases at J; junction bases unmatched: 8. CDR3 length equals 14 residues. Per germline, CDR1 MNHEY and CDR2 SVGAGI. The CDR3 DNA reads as TGTGCCAGCAGTGTGCGGACAGGGAGAGACATTCAGTACTTC. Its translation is CASSVRTGRDIQYF.

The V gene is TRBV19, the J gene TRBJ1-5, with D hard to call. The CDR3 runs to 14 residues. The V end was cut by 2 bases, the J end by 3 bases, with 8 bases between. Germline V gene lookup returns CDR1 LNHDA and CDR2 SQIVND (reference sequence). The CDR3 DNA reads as TGTGCCAGTAGTATAATGGGCCCCAATCAGCCCCAGCATTTT. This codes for CASSIMGPNQPQHF.

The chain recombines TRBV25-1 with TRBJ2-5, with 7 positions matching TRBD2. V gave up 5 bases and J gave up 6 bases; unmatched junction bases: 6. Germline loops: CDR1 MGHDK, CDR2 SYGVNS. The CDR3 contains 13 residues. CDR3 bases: TGTGCCAGCAGTAAGGCGGGAGACAAGACCCAGTACTTC. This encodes CASSKAGDKTQYF. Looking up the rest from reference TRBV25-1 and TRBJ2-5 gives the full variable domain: EADIYQTPRYLVIGTGKKITLECSQTMGHDKMYWYQQDPGMELHLIHYSYGVNSTEKGDLSSESTVSRIRTEHFPLTLESARPSHTSQYLCASSKAGDKTQYFGPGTRLLVL.